These 9 T cell receptor beta chains originate from one sample sequenced in a study of T cells in Graves' hyperthyroidism and ophthalmopathy. Amplification targeted TCR beta CDR3 regions from RNA transcripts. Carried out on the TCR CDR3, a first-round RT-PCR used the HTBI primer set. TCRdb redid the calling of the multiplex PCR reads with MiXCR, one entry per CDR3 protein. The sample comprises 200,000 to 300,000 distinct CDR3 sequences, over 15% of which are singletons, and around 30% rests with the top ten. The sequenced sample was blood. These receptors all come from a woman between 18 and 30 years old with Graves' ophthalmopathy.

This clonotype was counted many times. The chain employs TRBV7-2 and TRBJ2-1; D possibly uses TRBD1 or TRBD2 (6 bases each). From germline, CDR1 is SGHTA and CDR2 FQGNSA. V was pared by 7 bases and J by 2 bases, with 15 bases between. This CDR3 has 15 amino acids. CDR3 in amino acids: CASIPLGGTYNEQFF. CDR3 DNA: TGTGCCAGCATCCCTTTGGGGGGCACCTACAATGAGCAGTTCTTC.

This clonotype has at least ten counts. V usage is TRBV12-5 and J usage is TRBJ2-1; D gene unclear. The CDR3 is made up of 13 amino acids. The V end lost 0 bases, the J end lost 6 bases, and 6 bases lay between the germline ends. Germline lookup yields CDR1 LGHNT and CDR2 FRNRAP. The CDR3 coding sequence is TGTGCTAGTGGTTTGGTACTTGGCAATGAGCAGTTCTTC. As protein: CASGLVLGNEQFF.

This clonotype was observed many times. This chain joins TRBV27 and TRBJ2-1; the D gene is possibly TRBD2 (6 bases). Germline V gene sequence: CDR1 MNHEY, CDR2 SMNVEV (reference sequence). The V end lost 6 bases, the J end lost 9 bases, and 18 bases lay between the germline ends. This CDR3 comprises 14 residues. CDR3: CASSRDLPVSEQFF. The CDR3, as DNA: TGTGCCAGCAGCCGGGACTTACCCGTAAGTGAGCAGTTCTTC.

This clonotype was seen at least ten times. V usage is TRBV5-1 and J usage is TRBJ2-1; 10 bases are a match to TRBD2. CDR1 is SGHRS and CDR2 is YFSETQ in the germline V gene. The V and J ends lost 1 base and 6 bases, in that order; junction bases with no gene match: 7. The CDR3 runs to 16 residues. CDR3 residues: CASSLLGAGGSNEQFF. The CDR3 region has the DNA TGCGCCAGCAGCTTGCTCGGAGCGGGAGGGAGCAATGAGCAGTTCTTC. Drawing the rest from reference TRBV5-1 and TRBJ2-1, the complete variable domain is KAGVTQTPRYLIKTRGQQVTLSCSPISGHRSVSWYQQTPGQGLQFLFEYFSETQRNKGNFPGRFSGRQFSNSRSEMNVSTLELGDSALYLCASSLLGAGGSNEQFFGPGTRLTVL.

This clonotype was observed many times. The genes are TRBV7-6 and TRBJ2-7; D might be TRBD2 (6 bases). Looked up from germline, CDR1 is SGHVS and CDR2 is FNYEAQ. The CDR3 length is 12 residues. Trimming left V 5 bases short and J 4 bases short, with 9 bases between. The CDR3 spells CASSRSGYEQYF. The CDR3 DNA reads TGTGCCAGCAGCCGTAGCGGATACGAGCAGTACTTC.

The V call is TRBV28, the J call TRBJ2-1; 9 bases line up with TRBD2. With 2 bases clipped from V and 0 bases from J, the junction kept 5 bases outside the gene matches. CDR1 and CDR2 from the germline V gene are MDHEN and SYDVKM. The CDR3 spans 17 residues. The DNA for the CDR3 is TGTGCCAGCAGTTTAATTCTAGCGGGGAGCTCCTACAATGAGCAGTTCTTC. It yields the protein CASSLILAGSSYNEQFF.

There are many counts of this clonotype. The junction differs from germline at one of its ends, possibly a read error. V gene TRBV13 combines with J gene TRBJ2-1; 10 bases line up with TRBD2. Germline assignment: CDR1 PRHDT and CDR2 FYEKMQ (reference sequence). There are 16 residues in the CDR3. CDR3 DNA sequence: TGTGCCAGCAGCCTAGGACTAGCGGAAACCTACAATGAGCAGTTCTTC. Its translation is CASSLGLAETYNEQFF.

The table lists this clonotype with a few counts. The chain combines TRBV19 with TRBJ1-1; TRBD1 matches at 7 bases. Germline assignment: CDR1 LNHDA and CDR2 SQIVND (reference sequence). V was pared by 4 bases and J by 1 base, with 9 bases of the junction left unmatched. This CDR3 is 16 amino acids long. The CDR3 loop is CASSSKGAGRNTEAFF. DNA for the CDR3: TGTGCCAGTAGTAGCAAGGGGGCTGGGCGGAACACTGAAGCTTTCTTT.

This clonotype was counted many times. The chain joins TRBV18 to TRBJ1-4, with a weak D call TRBD1 (6 bases). The CDR3 extends over 17 amino acids. Germline CDR1 is KGHSH and CDR2 is LQKENI. The V gene lost 4 bases and the J gene lost 0 bases, with 15 bases spanning the gap. Written as DNA, the CDR3 is TGTGCCAGCTCACGGTCTTACCCAGGGGCAACTAATGAAAAACTGTTTTTT. Amino acid sequence: CASSRSYPGATNEKLFF.